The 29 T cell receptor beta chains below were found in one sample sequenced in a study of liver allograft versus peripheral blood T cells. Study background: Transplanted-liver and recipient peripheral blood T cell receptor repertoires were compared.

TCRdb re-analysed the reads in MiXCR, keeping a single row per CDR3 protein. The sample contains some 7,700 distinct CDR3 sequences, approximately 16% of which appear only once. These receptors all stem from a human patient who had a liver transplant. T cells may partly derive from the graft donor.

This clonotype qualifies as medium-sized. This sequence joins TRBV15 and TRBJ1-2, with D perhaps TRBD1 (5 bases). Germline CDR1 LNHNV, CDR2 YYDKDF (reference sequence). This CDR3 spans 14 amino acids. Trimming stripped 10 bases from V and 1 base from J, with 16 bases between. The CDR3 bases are TGTGCCAGAGGGGCCGACGGAAGTAACTATGGCTACACCTTC. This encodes CARGADGSNYGYTF.

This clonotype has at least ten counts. The CDR3 region has the DNA TGTGCCACCAGCAGGACTAGCGGGGGGGGAGATACGCAGTATTTT. This gives the protein CATSRTSGGGDTQYF. The genes are TRBV15 and TRBJ2-3; 14 nucleotides agree with TRBD2. The CDR3 is 15 residues long. Trimming removed 3 bases from V and 5 bases from J; junction bases left unmatched: 1. CDR1 and CDR2 from the germline V gene are LNHNV and YYDKDF (reference sequence).

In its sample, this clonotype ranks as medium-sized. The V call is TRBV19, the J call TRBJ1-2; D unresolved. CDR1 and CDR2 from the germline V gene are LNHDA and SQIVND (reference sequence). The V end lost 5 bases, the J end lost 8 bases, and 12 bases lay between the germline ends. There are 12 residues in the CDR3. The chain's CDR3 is CASSPRNQGYTF. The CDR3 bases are TGTGCCAGTAGTCCCAGAAATCAGGGCTACACCTTC.

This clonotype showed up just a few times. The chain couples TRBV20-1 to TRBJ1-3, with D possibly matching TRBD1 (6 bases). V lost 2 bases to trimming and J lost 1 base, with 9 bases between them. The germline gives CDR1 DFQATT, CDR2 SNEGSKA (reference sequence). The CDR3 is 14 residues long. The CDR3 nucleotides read TGCAGTGCTAGAAAGACAGGTTCTGGAAACACCATATATTTT. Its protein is CSARKTGSGNTIYF.

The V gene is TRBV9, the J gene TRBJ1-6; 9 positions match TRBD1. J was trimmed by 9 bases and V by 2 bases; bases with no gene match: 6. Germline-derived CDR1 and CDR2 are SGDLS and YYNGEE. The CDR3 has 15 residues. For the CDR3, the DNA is TGTGCCAGCAGCGTCGGAGGACAGGGGCGTTCACCCCTCCACTTT. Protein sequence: CASSVGGQGRSPLHF.

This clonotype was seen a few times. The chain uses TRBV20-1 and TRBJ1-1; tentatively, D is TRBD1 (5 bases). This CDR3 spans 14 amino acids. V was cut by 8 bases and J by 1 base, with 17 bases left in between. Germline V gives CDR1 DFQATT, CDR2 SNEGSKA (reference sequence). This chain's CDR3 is CSLRTPGRNTEAFF. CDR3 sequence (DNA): TGCAGTCTTAGGACACCCGGTCGGAACACTGAAGCTTTCTTT.

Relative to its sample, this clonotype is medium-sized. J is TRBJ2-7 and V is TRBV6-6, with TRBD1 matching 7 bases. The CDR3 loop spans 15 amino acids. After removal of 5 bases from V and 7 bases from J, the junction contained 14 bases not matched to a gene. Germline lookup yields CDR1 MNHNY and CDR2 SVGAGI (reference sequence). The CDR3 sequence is CASSQITGVNYEQYF. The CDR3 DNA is TGTGCCAGCAGTCAAATTACAGGGGTGAACTATGAGCAGTACTTC.

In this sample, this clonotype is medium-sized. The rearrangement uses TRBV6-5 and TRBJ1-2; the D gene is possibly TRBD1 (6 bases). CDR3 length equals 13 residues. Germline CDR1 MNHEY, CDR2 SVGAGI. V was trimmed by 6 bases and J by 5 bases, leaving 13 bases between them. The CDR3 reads CASSPQGGYGYTF. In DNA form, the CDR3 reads TGTGCCAGCAGCCCACAGGGAGGTTATGGCTACACCTTC.

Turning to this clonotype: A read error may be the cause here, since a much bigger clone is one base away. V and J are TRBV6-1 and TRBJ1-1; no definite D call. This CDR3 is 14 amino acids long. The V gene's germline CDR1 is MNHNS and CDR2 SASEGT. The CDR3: CASSTIPGNTEASF. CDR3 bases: TGTGCCAGCAGTACCATACCGGGAAACACTGAAGCTTCCTTT.

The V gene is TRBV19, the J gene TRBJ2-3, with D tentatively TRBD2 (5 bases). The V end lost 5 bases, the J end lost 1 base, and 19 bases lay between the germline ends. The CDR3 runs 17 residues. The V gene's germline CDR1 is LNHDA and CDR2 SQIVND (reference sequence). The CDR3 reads CASSHTGGTLGTDTQYF. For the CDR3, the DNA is TGTGCCAGTAGTCACACCGGAGGAACCCTGGGCACAGATACGCAGTATTTT.

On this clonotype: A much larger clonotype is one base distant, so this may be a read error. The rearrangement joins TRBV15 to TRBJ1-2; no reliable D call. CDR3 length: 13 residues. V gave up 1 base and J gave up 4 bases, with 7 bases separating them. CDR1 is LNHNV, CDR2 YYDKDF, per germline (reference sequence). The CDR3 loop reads CATSRGWTYGYTF. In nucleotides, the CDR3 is TGTGCCACCAGCAGAGGCTGGACCTATGGCTACACCTTC.

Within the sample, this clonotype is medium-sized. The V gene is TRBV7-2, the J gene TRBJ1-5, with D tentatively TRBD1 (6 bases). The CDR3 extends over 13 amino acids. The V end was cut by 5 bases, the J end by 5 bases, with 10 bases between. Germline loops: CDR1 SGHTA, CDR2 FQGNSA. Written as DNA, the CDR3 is TGTGCCAGCAGCCAGACAGGTTATCAGCCCCAGCATTTT. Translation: CASSQTGYQPQHF.

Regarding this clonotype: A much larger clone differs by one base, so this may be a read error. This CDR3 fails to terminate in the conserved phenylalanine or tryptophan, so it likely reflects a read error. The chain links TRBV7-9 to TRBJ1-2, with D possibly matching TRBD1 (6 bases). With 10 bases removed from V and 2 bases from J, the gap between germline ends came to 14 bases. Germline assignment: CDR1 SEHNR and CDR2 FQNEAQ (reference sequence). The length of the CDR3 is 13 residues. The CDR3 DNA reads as TGTGCCACCGCACGGACAGCCAACTATGGCTACACCATC. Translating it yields CATARTANYGYTI.

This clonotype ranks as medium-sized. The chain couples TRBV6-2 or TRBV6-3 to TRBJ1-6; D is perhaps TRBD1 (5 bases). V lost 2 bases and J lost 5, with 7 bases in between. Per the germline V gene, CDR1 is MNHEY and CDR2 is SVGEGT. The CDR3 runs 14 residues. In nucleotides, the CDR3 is TGTGCCAGCAGTTACGGGGCCAATAATTCACCCCTCCACTTT. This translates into CASSYGANNSPLHF.

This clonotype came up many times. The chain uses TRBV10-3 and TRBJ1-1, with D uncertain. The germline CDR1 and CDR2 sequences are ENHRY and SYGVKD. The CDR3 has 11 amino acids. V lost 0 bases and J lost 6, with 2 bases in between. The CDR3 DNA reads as TGTGCCATCAGTGAGTCGTCTGAAGCTTTCTTT. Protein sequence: CAISESSEAFF.

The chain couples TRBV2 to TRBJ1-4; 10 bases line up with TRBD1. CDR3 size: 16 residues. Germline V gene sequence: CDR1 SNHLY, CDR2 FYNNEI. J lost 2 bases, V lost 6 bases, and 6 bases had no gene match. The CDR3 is CASSRDRGSTNEKLFF. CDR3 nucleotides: TGTGCCAGCAGCCGGGACAGGGGTTCCACTAATGAAAAACTGTTTTTT.

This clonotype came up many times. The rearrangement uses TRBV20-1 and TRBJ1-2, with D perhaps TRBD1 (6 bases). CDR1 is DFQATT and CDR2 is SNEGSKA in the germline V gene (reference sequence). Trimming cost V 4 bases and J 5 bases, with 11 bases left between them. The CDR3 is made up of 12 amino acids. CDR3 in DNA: TGCAGTGCTACGGACAGCTCATATGGCTACACCTTC. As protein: CSATDSSYGYTF.

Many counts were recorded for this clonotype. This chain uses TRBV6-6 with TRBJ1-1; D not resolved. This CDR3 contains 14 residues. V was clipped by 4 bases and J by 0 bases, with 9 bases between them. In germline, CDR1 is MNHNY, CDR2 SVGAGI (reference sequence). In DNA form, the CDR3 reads TGTGCCAGCAGTTCGATACAGATGAACACTGAAGCTTTCTTT. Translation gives CASSSIQMNTEAFF.

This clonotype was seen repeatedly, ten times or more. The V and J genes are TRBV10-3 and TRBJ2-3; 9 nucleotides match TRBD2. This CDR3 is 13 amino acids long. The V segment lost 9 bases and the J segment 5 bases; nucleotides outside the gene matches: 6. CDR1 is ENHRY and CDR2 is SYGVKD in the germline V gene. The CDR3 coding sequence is TGTGCCATAGCGGGGGGCCGTGAAGATACGCAGTATTTT. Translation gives CAIAGGREDTQYF.

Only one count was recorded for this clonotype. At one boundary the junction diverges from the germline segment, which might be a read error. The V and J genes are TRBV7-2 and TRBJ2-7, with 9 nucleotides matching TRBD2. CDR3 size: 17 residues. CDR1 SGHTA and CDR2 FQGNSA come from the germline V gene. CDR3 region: CVSSASPPSGAYYEQYF. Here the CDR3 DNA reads TGTGTCAGCAGCGCGAGTCCCCCTAGCGGGGCCTACTACGAGCAGTACTTC. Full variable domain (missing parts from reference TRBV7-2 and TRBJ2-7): GAGVSQSPSNKVTEKGKDVELRCDPISGHTALYWYRQSLGQGLEFLIYFQGNSAPDKSGLPSDRFSAERTGGSVSTLTIQRTQQEDSAVYLCVSSASPPSGAYYEQYFGPGTRLTVT.

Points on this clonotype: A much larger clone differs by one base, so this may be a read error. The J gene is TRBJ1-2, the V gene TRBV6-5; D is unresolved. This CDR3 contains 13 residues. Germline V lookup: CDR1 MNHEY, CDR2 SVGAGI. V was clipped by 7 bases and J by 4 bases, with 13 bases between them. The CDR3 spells CASISPGSYGYTF. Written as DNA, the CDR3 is TGTGCCAGCATCTCTCCGGGAAGCTATGGCTACACCTTC.

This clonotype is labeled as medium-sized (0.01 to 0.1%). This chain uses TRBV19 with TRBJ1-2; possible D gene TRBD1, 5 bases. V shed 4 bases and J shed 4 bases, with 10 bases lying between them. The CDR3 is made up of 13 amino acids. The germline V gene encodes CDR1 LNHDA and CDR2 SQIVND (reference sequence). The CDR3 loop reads CASSRDGVYGYTF. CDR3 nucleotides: TGTGCCAGTAGTAGGGACGGAGTCTATGGCTACACCTTC.

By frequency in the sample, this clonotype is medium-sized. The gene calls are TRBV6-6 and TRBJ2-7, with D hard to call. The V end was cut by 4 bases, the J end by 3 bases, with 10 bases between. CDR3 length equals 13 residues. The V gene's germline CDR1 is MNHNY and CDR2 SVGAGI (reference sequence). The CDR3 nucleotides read TGTGCCAGCAGTTTGCGAACAGACTACGAGCAGTACTTC. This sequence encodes CASSLRTDYEQYF.

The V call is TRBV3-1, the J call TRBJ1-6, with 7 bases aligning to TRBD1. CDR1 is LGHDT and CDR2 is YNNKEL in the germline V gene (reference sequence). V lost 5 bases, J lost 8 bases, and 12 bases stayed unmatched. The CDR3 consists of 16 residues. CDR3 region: CASSAGTAGGHSPLHF. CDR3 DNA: TGTGCCAGCAGCGCTGGGACAGCCGGGGGCCATTCACCCCTCCACTTT.

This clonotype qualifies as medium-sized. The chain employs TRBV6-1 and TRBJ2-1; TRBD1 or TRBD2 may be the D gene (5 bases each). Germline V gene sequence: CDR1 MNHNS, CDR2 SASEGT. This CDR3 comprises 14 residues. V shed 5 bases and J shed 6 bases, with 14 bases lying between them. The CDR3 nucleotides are TGTGCCAGCAGTTACTCGGGGCGGAGCAATGAGCAGTTCTTC. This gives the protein CASSYSGRSNEQFF.

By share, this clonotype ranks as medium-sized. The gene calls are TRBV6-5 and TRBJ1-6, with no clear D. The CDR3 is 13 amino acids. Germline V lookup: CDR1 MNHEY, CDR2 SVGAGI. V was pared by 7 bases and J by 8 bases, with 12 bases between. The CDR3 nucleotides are TGTGCCAGCACCCTCGACACTTATTCACCCCTCCACTTT. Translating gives CASTLDTYSPLHF.

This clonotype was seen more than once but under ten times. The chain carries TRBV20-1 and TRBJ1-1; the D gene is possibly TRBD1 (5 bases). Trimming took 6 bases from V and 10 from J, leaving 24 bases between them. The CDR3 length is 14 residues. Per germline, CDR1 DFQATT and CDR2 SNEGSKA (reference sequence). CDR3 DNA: TGCAGTGCCCAGTACCGGGCGAGGGGAGGAGGAGCTTTCTTT. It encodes CSAQYRARGGGAFF.

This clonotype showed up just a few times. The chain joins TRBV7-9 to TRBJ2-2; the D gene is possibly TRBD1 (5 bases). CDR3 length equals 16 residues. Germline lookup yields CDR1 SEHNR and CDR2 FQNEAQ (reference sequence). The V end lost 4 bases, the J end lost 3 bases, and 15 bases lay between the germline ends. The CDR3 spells CASSSGQIGDTGELFF. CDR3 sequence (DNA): TGTGCCAGCAGCTCCGGACAAATTGGGGACACCGGGGAGCTGTTTTTT.

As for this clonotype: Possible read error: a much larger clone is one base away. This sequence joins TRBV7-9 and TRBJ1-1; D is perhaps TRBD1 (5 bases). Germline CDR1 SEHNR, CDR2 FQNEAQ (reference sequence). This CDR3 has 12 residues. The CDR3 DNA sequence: TGTGCCAGCACCCGATTTTCAGGGTGGGCTTCCTTT. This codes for CASTRFSGWASF.